These 21 T cell receptor beta chains originate from one sample sequenced in a study of shared clonotypes between healthy human individuals. The data were produced by immunoSEQ multiplex PCR, yet TCRdb's version contains in-frame clones alone and is incomplete. The sample lists under 600,000 clones; roughly 97% were seen once. The specimen was naive CD4+ T cells sorted from blood. The subset denotes: CD45RA+ positively selected. The source is a woman aged 30 to 39 in good health.

The gene calls are TRBV19 and TRBJ2-5; D may correspond to TRBD1 or TRBD2 (6 bases each). The V gene lost 3 bases and the J gene lost 3 bases, with 14 bases spanning the gap. CDR3 size: 15 residues. Per germline, CDR1 LNHDA and CDR2 SQIVND (reference sequence). This CDR3 reads CASSMPGGEKETQYF. CDR3 coding DNA: TGTGCCAGTAGTATGCCCGGGGGCGAGAAAGAGACCCAGTACTTC.

This clone was seen just once. This chain joins TRBV28 and TRBJ1-2, with D unclear. In germline, CDR1 is MDHEN, CDR2 SYDVKM. CDR3 length equals 13 residues. V was shortened by 3 bases and J by 8 bases, with 13 bases between the two germline ends. This CDR3 is CASSFRIDWGYTF. The CDR3, as DNA: TGTGCCAGCAGTTTCCGGATTGATTGGGGCTACACCTTC.

This chain links TRBV5-1 with TRBJ2-5; 15 bases are shared with TRBD2. The ends lost 3 bases at V and 3 bases at J; junction bases unmatched: 9. Per germline, CDR1 SGHRS and CDR2 YFSETQ. The CDR3 runs 18 residues. CDR3: CASSSQPRTSGREETQYF. CDR3 DNA: TGCGCCAGCAGCTCGCAGCCGAGGACTAGCGGGAGGGAAGAGACCCAGTACTTC.

The J gene is TRBJ2-7, the V gene TRBV10-3; D is perhaps TRBD1 or TRBD2 (6 bases each). Germline values: CDR1 ENHRY, CDR2 SYGVKD. The CDR3 runs 13 residues. V lost 4 bases to trimming and J lost 5 bases, with 12 bases between them. The CDR3: CAISVGGLNEQYF. CDR3 nucleotide sequence: TGTGCCATCAGTGTAGGGGGGCTCAACGAGCAGTACTTC.

Of note for this clone: Other nucleotide sequences from this sample produce the same CDR3. The gene calls are TRBV18 and TRBJ1-5; D is ambiguous. Between the trimmed V and J ends, which lost 2 bases and 4 bases, there was a span of 6 bases. There are 13 residues in the CDR3. The germline CDR1 and CDR2 sequences are KGHSH and LQKENI. Written as DNA, the CDR3 is TGTGCCAGCTCACCAACAGAGAATCAGCCCCAGCATTTT. Translated: CASSPTENQPQHF.

This chain joins TRBV4-1 and TRBJ1-3; a weak D match, TRBD1 (5 bases). The CDR3 spans 15 residues. With 0 bases removed from V and 2 bases from J, the gap between germline ends came to 8 bases. The germline gives CDR1 MGHRA, CDR2 YSYEKL. The CDR3 region has the DNA TGCGCCAGCAGCCAAGAGGGGGAAACTGGAAACACCATATATTTT. Translation: CASSQEGETGNTIYF.

This chain uses TRBV5-3 with TRBJ2-3; D possibly corresponds to TRBD2 (6 bases). TRBV5-3 falls under the ORF class, with uncertain function. The CDR3 totals 16 residues. Trimming took 3 bases from V and 3 from J, leaving 17 bases between them. The CDR3 spells CARSSQRLDYTDTQYF. In DNA, the CDR3 is TGTGCCAGAAGCTCCCAAAGACTAGACTATACAGATACGCAGTATTTT.

V usage is TRBV6-1 and J usage is TRBJ2-1; 14 positions agree with TRBD2. The CDR3 contains 15 residues. The V gene end was trimmed by 4 bases and the J gene end by 7 bases; junction bases not matched to a gene: 3. Germline V lookup: CDR1 MNHNS, CDR2 SASEGT. The CDR3 spells CASSGGLAGGNEQFF. The CDR3 DNA reads TGTGCCAGCAGTGGAGGACTAGCGGGAGGTAATGAGCAGTTCTTC.

The genes are TRBV6-1 and TRBJ2-5; tentatively, D is TRBD2 (5 bases). There are 15 residues in the CDR3. The germline gives CDR1 MNHNS, CDR2 SASEGT. V was clipped by 2 bases and J by 5 bases, with 15 bases between them. The CDR3 coding sequence is TGTGCCAGCAGTGAATACGACTATCCCGGGGAGACCCAGTACTTC. Translated, it gives CASSEYDYPGETQYF.

The rearrangement links TRBV11-1 to TRBJ2-5, with 7 bases matching TRBD2. The germline V gene has CDR1 SGHAT and CDR2 FQDESV (reference sequence). V lost 5 bases, J lost 0 bases, and 9 bases stayed unmatched. The CDR3 runs 16 residues. The CDR3 spells CASSPRGSGYQETQYF. The CDR3, as DNA: TGTGCCAGCAGCCCTCGTGGTAGCGGGTACCAAGAGACCCAGTACTTC.

The CDR3 is CASSLDRGEQYF. The CDR3 DNA reads TGTGCCAGCTCCCTGGACAGGGGCGAGCAGTACTTC. The chain recombines TRBV18 with TRBJ2-7; 9 nucleotides line up with TRBD1. Losses at the gene ends were 6 bases for V and 6 bases for J; bases not matched to a gene: 3. This CDR3 is 12 amino acids long. From germline, CDR1 is KGHSH and CDR2 LQKENI.

The rearrangement links TRBV5-1 to TRBJ2-7; TRBD2 matches at 9 bases. Unmatched junction bases numbered 10, after V lost 2 bases and J lost 4 bases. Germline CDR1 and CDR2: SGHRS and YFSETQ. The CDR3 covers 16 residues. The CDR3 spells CASSFGLATSGYEQYF. CDR3 coding DNA: TGCGCCAGCAGCTTTGGACTAGCGACATCTGGATACGAGCAGTACTTC.

J is TRBJ2-1 and V is TRBV7-2, with 9 positions matching TRBD2. In germline, CDR1 is SGHTA, CDR2 FQGNSA. This CDR3 is built from 15 residues. With V trimmed by 2 bases and J by 9 bases, 8 bases remained unmatched. Written as DNA, the CDR3 is TGTGCCAGCAGCTTATTTAGCGGGAGTCAAGGTGAGCAGTTCTTC. Translating it yields CASSLFSGSQGEQFF.

This sequence joins TRBV28 and TRBJ2-3; no firm D call. Germline V lookup: CDR1 MDHEN, CDR2 SYDVKM. This CDR3 has 18 residues. The V gene lost 1 base and the J gene lost 5 bases, with 22 bases spanning the gap. The DNA of the CDR3 is TGTGCCAGCAGTTTATCCCCAGGACGGCCCGGAAGGATAGATACGCAGTATTTT. It encodes CASSLSPGRPGRIDTQYF.

The chain recombines TRBV25-1 with TRBJ2-7; D is perhaps TRBD2 (6 bases). Germline-derived CDR1 and CDR2 are MGHDK and SYGVNS. The CDR3 runs to 13 residues. V shed 11 bases and J shed 1 base, with 15 bases lying between them. In DNA form, the CDR3 reads TGTGCCGGCGCGATGGCGGGATCCTACGAGCAGTACTTC. Encoded protein: CAGAMAGSYEQYF.

The chain couples TRBV7-9 to TRBJ2-1; tentatively, D is TRBD1 or TRBD2 (5 bases each). The CDR3 has 12 residues. Trimming took 6 bases from V and 9 from J, leaving 12 bases between them. Germline V lookup: CDR1 SEHNR, CDR2 FQNEAQ (reference sequence). The CDR3 loop is CASSRGLSEQFF. The CDR3 coding sequence is TGTGCCAGCAGTCGGGGCTTGAGTGAGCAGTTCTTC.

The chain uses TRBV5-1 and TRBJ2-1; D remains ambiguous. The V end was cut by 5 bases, the J end by 2 bases, with 11 bases between. Germline CDR1 is SGHRS and CDR2 is YFSETQ. The CDR3 contains 14 residues. The CDR3 here is CASRAALTYNEQFF. CDR3 DNA sequence: TGCGCCAGCAGAGCAGCGCTAACCTACAATGAGCAGTTCTTC.

This chain uses TRBV2 with TRBJ1-2; D is unclear. The CDR3 is 14 amino acids. V was clipped by 4 bases and J by 1 base, with 10 bases between them. Germline assignment: CDR1 SNHLY and CDR2 FYNNEI. The CDR3 nucleotides read TGTGCCAGCAGTGCCAACAGCTTTAACTATGGCTACACCTTC. It yields the protein CASSANSFNYGYTF.

The chain couples TRBV7-9 to TRBJ1-6; D is perhaps TRBD1 (5 bases). The CDR3 loop spans 15 amino acids. Germline CDR1 is SEHNR and CDR2 is FQNEAQ (reference sequence). Trimming cost V 1 base and J 8 bases, with 12 bases left between them. CDR3 loop: CASSLVGRDYSPLHF. CDR3 bases: TGTGCCAGCAGCTTAGTGGGCAGGGATTATTCACCCCTCCACTTT.

V usage is TRBV30 and J usage is TRBJ2-5; 10 nucleotides agree with TRBD2. The end of the DNA aligns better with TRBJ2-7, so the J call may be wrong. CDR3 length: 15 amino acids. The germline V gene encodes CDR1 GTSNPN and CDR2 SVGIG (reference sequence). The CDR3 DNA reads as TGTGCCTGGGGCCCACTAGCGGGAACTCCCTACGAGCAGTACTTC. It yields the protein CAWGPLAGTPYEQYF.

The chain combines TRBV10-3 with TRBJ2-3; D is possibly TRBD2 (5 bases). Germline-derived CDR1 and CDR2 are ENHRY and SYGVKD. The CDR3 contains 12 residues. Trimming left V 0 bases short and J 14 bases short, with 12 bases between. DNA for the CDR3: TGTGCCATCAGTGAGTCGACTCTAGCCCCGTATTTT. It translates to CAISESTLAPYF.